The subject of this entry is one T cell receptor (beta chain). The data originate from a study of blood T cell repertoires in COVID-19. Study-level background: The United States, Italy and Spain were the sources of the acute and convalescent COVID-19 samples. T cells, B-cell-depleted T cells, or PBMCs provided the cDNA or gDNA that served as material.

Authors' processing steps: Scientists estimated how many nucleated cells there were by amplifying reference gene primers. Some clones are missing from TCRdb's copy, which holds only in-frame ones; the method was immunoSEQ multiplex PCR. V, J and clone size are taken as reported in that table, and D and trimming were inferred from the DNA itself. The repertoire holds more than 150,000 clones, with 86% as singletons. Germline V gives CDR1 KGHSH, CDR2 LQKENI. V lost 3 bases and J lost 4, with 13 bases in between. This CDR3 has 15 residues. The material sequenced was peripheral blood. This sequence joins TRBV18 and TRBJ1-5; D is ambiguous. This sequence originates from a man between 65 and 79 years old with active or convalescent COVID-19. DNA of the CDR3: TGTGCCAGCTCACCGCGGAGAAATGGAAATCAGCCCCAGCATTTT. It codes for CASSPRRNGNQPQHF.